The T cell receptor beta chain under discussion was sequenced for a study of blood T cell repertoires in COVID-19. Study-wide background: COVID-19 samples from acute and convalescent phases originated in the United States, Italy and Spain.

Authors' methods: Amplification of reference gene primers was used by the study to estimate nucleated cell counts. Clones were sequenced by immunoSEQ multiplex PCR, and TCRdb holds only the in-frame ones, with some missing. Clonal size and the V and J genes are those of that table, whereas D and trimming came from the DNA. The top ten hold about a quarter of the sample, which has 45,000 to 65,000 clones, roughly 89% seen once. Germline CDR1 and CDR2: MDHEN and SYDVKM. CDR3 length: 16 residues. V shed 6 bases, J shed 7 bases, and the junction held 11 bases outside the gene matches. The receptor comes from a human donor in a cohort sampled during active COVID-19. The sequenced sample consisted of peripheral blood. The rearrangement joins TRBV28 to TRBJ1-6; 8 bases agree with TRBD1. In nucleotides, the CDR3 is TGTGCCAGCAGCTGGGGACAGGCCTTCCGGAATTCACCCCTCCACTTT. Residues: CASSWGQAFRNSPLHF.